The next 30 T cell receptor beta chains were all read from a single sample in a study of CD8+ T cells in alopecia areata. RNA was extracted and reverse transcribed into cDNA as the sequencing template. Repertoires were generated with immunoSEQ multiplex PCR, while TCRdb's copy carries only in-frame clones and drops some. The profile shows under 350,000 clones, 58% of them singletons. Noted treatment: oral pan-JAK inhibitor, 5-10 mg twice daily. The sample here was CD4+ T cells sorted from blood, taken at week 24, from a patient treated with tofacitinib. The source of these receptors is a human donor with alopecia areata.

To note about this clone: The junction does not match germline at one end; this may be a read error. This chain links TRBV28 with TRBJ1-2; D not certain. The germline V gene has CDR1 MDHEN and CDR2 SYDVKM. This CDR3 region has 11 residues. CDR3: CASRHPGRLDF. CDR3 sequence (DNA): TGTGCCAGCAGACACCCGGGGAGGTTAGACTTC.

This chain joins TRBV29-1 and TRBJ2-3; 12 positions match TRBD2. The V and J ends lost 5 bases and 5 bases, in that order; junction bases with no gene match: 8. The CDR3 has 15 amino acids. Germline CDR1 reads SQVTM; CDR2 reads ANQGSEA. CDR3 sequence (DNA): TGCAGCGTTCCTAGCGGGGGGGCATTCGTAGATACGCAGTATTTT. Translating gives CSVPSGGAFVDTQYF.

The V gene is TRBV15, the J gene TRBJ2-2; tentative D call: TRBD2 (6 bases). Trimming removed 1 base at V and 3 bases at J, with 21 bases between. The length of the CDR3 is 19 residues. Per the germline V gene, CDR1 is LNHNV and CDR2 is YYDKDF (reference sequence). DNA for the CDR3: TGTGCCACCAGCAGAGTTACACTGGGACTCCTGGTCGACACCGGGGAGCTGTTTTTT. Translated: CATSRVTLGLLVDTGELFF.

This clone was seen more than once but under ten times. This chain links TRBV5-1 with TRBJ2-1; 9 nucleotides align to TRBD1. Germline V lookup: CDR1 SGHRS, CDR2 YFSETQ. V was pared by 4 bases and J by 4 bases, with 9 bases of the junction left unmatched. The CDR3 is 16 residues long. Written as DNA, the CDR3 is TGCGCCAGCAGCCCCGGACAGGGGCCGATTTACAATGAGCAGTTCTTC. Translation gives CASSPGQGPIYNEQFF.

CDR3 sequence: CAWRVRIGNTIYF. The CDR3 region has the DNA TGTGCCTGGAGGGTCCGAATTGGAAACACCATATATTTT. This chain joins TRBV30 and TRBJ1-3; no reliable D call. This CDR3 has 13 residues. Trimming took off 3 bases at V and 3 bases at J, with 9 bases between the two ends. The germline gives CDR1 GTSNPN, CDR2 SVGIG (reference sequence).

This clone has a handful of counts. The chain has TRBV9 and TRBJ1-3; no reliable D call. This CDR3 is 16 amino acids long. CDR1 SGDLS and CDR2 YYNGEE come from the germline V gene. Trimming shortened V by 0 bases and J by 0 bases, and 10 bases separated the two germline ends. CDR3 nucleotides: TGTGCCAGCAGCGTAGGGGAGGATAACTCTGGAAACACCATATATTTT. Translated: CASSVGEDNSGNTIYF.

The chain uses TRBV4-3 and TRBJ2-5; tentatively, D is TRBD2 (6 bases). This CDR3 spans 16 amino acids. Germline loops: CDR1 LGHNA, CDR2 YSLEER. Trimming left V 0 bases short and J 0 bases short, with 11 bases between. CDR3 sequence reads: CASSQDGGNNQETQYF. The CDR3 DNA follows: TGCGCCAGCAGCCAAGACGGAGGGAATAACCAAGAGACCCAGTACTTC.

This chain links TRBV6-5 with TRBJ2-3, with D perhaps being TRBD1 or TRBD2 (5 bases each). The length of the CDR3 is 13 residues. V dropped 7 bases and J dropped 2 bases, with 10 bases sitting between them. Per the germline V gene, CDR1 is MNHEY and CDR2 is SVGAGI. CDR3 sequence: CASKWDDTDTQYF. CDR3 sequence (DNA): TGTGCCAGCAAGTGGGACGACACAGATACGCAGTATTTT.

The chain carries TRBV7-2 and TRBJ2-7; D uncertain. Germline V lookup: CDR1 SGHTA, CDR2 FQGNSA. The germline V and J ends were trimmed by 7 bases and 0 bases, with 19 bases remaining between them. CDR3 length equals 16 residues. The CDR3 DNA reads TGTGCCAGCACCACCCGGCTAGGCTTACGCTCCTACGAGCAGTACTTC. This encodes CASTTRLGLRSYEQYF.

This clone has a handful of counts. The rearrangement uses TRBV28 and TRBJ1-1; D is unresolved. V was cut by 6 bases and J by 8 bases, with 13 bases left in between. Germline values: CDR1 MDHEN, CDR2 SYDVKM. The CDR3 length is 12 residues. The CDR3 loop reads CASSLTSFEAFF. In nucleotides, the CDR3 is TGTGCCAGCAGCCTAACGAGTTTCGAAGCTTTCTTT.

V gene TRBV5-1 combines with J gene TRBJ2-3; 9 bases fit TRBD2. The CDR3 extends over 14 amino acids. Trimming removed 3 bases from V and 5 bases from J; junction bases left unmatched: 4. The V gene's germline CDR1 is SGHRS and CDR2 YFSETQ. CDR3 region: CASSSGLAGDTQYF. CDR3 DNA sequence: TGCGCCAGCAGCTCGGGACTAGCCGGAGATACGCAGTATTTT.

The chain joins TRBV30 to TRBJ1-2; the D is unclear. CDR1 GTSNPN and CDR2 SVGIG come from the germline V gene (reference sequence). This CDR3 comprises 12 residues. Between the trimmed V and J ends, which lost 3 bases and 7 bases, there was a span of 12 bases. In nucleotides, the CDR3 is TGTGCCTGGAGCGGGAGTGCGAGTGGCTACACCTTC. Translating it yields CAWSGSASGYTF.

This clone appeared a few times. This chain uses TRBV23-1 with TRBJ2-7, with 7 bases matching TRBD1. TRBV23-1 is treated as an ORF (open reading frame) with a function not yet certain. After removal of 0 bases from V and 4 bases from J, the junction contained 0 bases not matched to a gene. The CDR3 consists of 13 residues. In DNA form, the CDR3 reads TGCGCCAGCAGTCAATCGGGACAGTACGAGCAGTACTTC. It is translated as CASSQSGQYEQYF.

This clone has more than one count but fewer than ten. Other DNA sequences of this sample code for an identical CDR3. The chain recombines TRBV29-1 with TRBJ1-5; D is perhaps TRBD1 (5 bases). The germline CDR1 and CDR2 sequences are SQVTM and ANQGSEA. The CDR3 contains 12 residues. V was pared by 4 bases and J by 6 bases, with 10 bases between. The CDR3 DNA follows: TGCAGCGTTGGTCAGGGTGGTCAGCCCCAGCATTTT. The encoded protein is CSVGQGGQPQHF.

CDR3 DNA sequence: TGCGCCAGCAGCCTTCTTGGGGCGCCTGACACTGAAGCTTTCTTT. Amino acids: CASSLLGAPDTEAFF. The V call is TRBV5-1, the J call TRBJ1-1; D perhaps matches TRBD1 (5 bases). Looked up from germline, CDR1 is SGHRS and CDR2 is YFSETQ. Trimming removed 4 bases from V and 3 bases from J, with 16 bases in between. The length of the CDR3 is 15 residues.

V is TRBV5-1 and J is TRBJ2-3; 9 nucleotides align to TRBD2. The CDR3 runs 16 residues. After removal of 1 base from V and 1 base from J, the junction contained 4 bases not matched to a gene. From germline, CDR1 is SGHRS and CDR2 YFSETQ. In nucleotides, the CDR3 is TGCGCCAGCAGCTTGAGGATAGCGGGGGGCACAGATACGCAGTATTTT. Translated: CASSLRIAGGTDTQYF.

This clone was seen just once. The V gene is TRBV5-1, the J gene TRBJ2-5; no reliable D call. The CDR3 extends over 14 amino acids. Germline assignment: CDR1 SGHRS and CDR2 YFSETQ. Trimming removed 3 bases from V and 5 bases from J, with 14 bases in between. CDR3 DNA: TGCGCCAGCAGCTCACTTAACTCCAGGGAGACCCAGTACTTC. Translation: CASSSLNSRETQYF.

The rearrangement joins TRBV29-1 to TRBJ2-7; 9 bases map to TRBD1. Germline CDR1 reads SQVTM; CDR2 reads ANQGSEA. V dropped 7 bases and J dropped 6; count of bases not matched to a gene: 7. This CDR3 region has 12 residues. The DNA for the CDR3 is TGCAGCGGATGGGACAGGGAAGTCGAGCAGTACTTC. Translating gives CSGWDREVEQYF.

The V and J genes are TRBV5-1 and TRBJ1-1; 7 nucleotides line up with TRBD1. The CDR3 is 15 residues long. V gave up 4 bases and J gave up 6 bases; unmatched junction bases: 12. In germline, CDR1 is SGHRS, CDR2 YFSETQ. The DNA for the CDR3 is TGCGCCAGCAGCCCGGCCCTGACAGGGAAGGCTGAAGCTTTCTTT. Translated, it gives CASSPALTGKAEAFF.

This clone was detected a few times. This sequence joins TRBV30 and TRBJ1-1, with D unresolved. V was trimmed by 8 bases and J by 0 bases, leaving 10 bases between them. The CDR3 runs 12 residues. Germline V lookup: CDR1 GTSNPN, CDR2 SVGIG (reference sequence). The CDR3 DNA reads TGTGCCCGGCGGCAGTTGAACACTGAAGCTTTCTTT. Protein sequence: CARRQLNTEAFF. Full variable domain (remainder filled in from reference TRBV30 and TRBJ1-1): SQTIHQWPATLVQPVGSPLSLECTVEGTSNPNLYWYRQAAGRGLQLLFYSVGIGQISSEVPQNLSASRPQDRQFILSSKKLLLSDSGFYLCARRQLNTEAFFGQGTRLTVV.

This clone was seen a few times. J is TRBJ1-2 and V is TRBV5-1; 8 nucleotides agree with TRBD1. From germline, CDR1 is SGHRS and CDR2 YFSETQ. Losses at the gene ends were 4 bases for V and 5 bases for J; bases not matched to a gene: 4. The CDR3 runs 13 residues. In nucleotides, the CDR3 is TGCGCCAGCAGCCAGGACAGGGCTTATGGCTACACCTTC. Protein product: CASSQDRAYGYTF. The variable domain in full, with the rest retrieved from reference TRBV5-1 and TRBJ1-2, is KAGVTQTPRYLIKTRGQQVTLSCSPISGHRSVSWYQQTPGQGLQFLFEYFSETQRNKGNFPGRFSGRQFSNSRSEMNVSTLELGDSALYLCASSQDRAYGYTFGSGTRLTVV.

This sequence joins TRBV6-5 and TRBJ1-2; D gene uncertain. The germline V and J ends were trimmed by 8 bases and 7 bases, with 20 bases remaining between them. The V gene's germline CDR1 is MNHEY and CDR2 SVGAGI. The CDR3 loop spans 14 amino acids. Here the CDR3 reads CASGWPGTPSGYTF. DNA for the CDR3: TGTGCCAGCGGGTGGCCAGGAACTCCGAGTGGCTACACCTTC.

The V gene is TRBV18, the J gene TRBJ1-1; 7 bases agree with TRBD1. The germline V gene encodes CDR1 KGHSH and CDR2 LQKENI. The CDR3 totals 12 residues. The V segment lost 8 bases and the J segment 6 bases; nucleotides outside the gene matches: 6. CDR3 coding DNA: TGTGCCAGCCTCGACAGGGAGTCTGAAGCTTTCTTT. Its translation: CASLDRESEAFF.

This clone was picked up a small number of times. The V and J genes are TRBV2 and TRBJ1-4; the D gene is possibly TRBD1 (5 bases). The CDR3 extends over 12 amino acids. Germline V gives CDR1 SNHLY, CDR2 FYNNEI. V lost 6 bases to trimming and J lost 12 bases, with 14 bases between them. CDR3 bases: TGTGCCAGCAGATATGGGGGATTGGAACTGTTTTTT. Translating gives CASRYGGLELFF.

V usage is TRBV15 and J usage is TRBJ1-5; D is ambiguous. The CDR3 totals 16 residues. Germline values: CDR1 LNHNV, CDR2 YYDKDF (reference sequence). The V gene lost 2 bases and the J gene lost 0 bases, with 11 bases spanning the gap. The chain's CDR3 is CATSRSIGYSNQPQHF. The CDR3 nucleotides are TGTGCCACCAGCAGAAGTATTGGGTATAGCAATCAGCCCCAGCATTTT.

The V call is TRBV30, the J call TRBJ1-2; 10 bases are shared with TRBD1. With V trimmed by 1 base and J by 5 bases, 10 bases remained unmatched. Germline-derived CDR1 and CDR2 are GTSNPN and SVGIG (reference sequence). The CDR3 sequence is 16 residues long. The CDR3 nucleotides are TGTGCCTGGAGTGAAGACAGGGGGCCCGTGGAATATGGCTACACCTTC. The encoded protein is CAWSEDRGPVEYGYTF.

The CDR3 here is CASSQDREKLFF. CDR3 sequence (DNA): TGCGCCAGCAGCCAGGACAGGGAAAAACTGTTTTTT. This rearrangement joins TRBV4-3 to TRBJ1-4; TRBD1 aligns across 7 bases. This CDR3 comprises 12 residues. Germline V CDR1 and CDR2: LGHNA, YSLEER. J lost 8 bases, V lost 3 bases, and 0 bases had no gene match.

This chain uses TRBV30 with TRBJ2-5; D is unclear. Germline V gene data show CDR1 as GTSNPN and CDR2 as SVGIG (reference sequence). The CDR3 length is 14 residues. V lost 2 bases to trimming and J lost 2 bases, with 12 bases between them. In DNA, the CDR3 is TGTGCCTGGAGTTCGCGGTTTTTTCAAGAGACCCAGTACTTC. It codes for CAWSSRFFQETQYF. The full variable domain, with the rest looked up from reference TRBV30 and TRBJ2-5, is SQTIHQWPATLVQPVGSPLSLECTVEGTSNPNLYWYRQAAGRGLQLLFYSVGIGQISSEVPQNLSASRPQDRQFILSSKKLLLSDSGFYLCAWSSRFFQETQYFGPGTRLLVL.

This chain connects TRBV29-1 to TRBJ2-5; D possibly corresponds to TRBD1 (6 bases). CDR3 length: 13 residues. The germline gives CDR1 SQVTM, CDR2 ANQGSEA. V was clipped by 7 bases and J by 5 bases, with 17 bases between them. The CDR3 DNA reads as TGCAGCGAACATCGCAGGGGCTTGGAGACCCAGTACTTC. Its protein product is CSEHRRGLETQYF.

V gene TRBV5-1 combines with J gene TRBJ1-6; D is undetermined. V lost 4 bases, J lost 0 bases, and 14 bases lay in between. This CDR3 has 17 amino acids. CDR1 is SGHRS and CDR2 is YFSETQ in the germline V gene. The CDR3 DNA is TGCGCCAGCAGCCAGACACCGCCTAGCTCCTATAATTCACCCCTCCACTTT. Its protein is CASSQTPPSSYNSPLHF.